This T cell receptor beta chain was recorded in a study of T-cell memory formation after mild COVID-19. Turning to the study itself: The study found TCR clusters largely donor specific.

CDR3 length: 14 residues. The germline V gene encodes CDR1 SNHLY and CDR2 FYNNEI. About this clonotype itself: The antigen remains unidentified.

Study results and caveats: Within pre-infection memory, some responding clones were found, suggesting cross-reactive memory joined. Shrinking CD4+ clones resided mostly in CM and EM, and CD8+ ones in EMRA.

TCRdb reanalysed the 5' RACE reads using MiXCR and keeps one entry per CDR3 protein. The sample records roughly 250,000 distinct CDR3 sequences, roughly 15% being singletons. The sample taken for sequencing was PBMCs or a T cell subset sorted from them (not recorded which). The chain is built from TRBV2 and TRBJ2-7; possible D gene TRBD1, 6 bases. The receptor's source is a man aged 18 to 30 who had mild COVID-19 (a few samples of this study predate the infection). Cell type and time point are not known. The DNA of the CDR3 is TGTGCCAGCAGTGAAGGGGACACCCCCTACGAGCAGCACGTC. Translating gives CASSEGDTPYEQHV.